These 22 T cell receptor beta chains came from one sample sequenced in a study of blood T cells in healthy people across ages. Combining a sample-barcoded 5' primer with a J-beta primer mix, a second PCR ran for roughly 6 to 11 cycles. In TCRdb, the 5' RACE reads were re-called with MiXCR into one record per CDR3 protein. The sample consists of some 690,000 distinct CDR3 sequences, 20% to 25% of them appearing once. The material sequenced was blood. The receptor set was obtained from an older man in good health.

The V call is TRBV6-2 or TRBV6-3, the J call TRBJ2-1; 7 bases fit TRBD2. The CDR3 totals 15 residues. CDR1 is MNHEY, CDR2 SVGEGT, per germline. The V and J ends lost 4 bases and 3 bases, in that order; junction bases with no gene match: 6. This chain's CDR3 is CASSSSGTNYNEQFF. As DNA, the CDR3 is TGTGCCAGCAGTTCTTCTGGGACTAACTACAATGAGCAGTTCTTC.

This clonotype has just a few counts. The chain links TRBV12-3 or TRBV12-4 to TRBJ1-2, with D perhaps matching TRBD1 (5 bases). CDR3 length equals 11 residues. Trimming shortened V by 6 bases and J by 9 bases, and 11 bases separated the two germline ends. Written as DNA, the CDR3 is TGTGCCAGCAGCTCGTGGGGGAGCTACACCTTC. Its translation: CASSSWGSYTF.

This clonotype was detected only a few times. The CDR3 spells CASSPHSGTRVQSSYEQYF. Here the CDR3 DNA reads TGTGCCAGCAGCCCGCATTCCGGGACGAGAGTCCAAAGCTCCTACGAGCAGTACTTC. The V and J genes are TRBV12-3 or TRBV12-4 and TRBJ2-7; D is perhaps TRBD1 or TRBD2 (5 bases each). This CDR3 is built from 19 residues. V was pared by 6 bases and J by 0 bases, with 27 bases between.

This clonotype was detected only a few times. The V and J genes are TRBV18 and TRBJ2-3, with 9 bases matching TRBD2. V was pared by 3 bases and J by 7 bases, with 11 bases of the junction left unmatched. CDR3 length: 16 amino acids. Germline V gene data show CDR1 as KGHSH and CDR2 as LQKENI. The chain's CDR3 is CASSPELSGGAYTQYF. For the CDR3, the DNA is TGTGCCAGCTCACCTGAACTTAGCGGGGGAGCGTATACGCAGTATTTT.

This clonotype has more than one count but fewer than ten. At one end, the junction sequence differs from germline, possibly due to a read error. The J gene is TRBJ2-3, the V gene TRBV5-1; TRBD1 matches at 7 bases. CDR1 and CDR2 from the germline V gene are SGHRS and YFSETQ. This CDR3 is built from 15 residues. CDR3 protein: CASSLVRQGSDTQYF. The CDR3 coding sequence is TGCGCCAGTAGCTTGGTGAGACAGGGCTCAGATACGCAGTATTTT. Filled out from reference TRBV5-1 and TRBJ2-3, the complete variable domain reads KAGVTQTPRYLIKTRGQQVTLSCSPISGHRSVSWYQQTPGQGLQFLFEYFSETQRNKGNFPGRFSGRQFSNSRSEMNVSTLELGDSALYLCASSLVRQGSDTQYFGPGTRLTVL.

This clonotype was seen only a few times. The chain has TRBV29-1 and TRBJ2-1; tentative D call: TRBD1 (5 bases). With 6 bases removed from V and 0 bases from J, the gap between germline ends came to 18 bases. The CDR3 runs 16 residues. Per germline, CDR1 SQVTM and CDR2 ANQGSEA. The CDR3 reads CSVKTDSIHSYNEQFF. CDR3 bases: TGCAGCGTAAAGACAGACTCAATCCACTCCTACAATGAGCAGTTCTTC.

The chain carries TRBV3-1 and TRBJ2-3, with unresolved D. The CDR3 contains 16 residues. The V gene lost 2 bases and the J gene lost 3 bases, with 15 bases spanning the gap. Germline CDR1 reads LGHDT; CDR2 reads YNNKEL (reference sequence). CDR3 nucleotides: TGTGCCAGCAGCCAAACCCTGGATAGTACGACAGATACGCAGTATTTT. Its translation is CASSQTLDSTTDTQYF.

V and J are TRBV12-3 or TRBV12-4 and TRBJ1-1, with D perhaps TRBD1 (5 bases). V lost 6 bases, J lost 1 base, and 9 bases lay in between. The length of the CDR3 is 13 residues. CDR3 DNA: TGTGCCAGCAGGGACGGGGCGAACACTGAAGCTTTCTTT. The encoded protein is CASRDGANTEAFF.

This clonotype was seen only a few times. CDR3 coding DNA: TGTGCCATAAAAGAGCGGGGGGCCGTCAAAGAGCAGTTCTTC. It translates to CAIKERGAVKEQFF. V and J are TRBV6-5 and TRBJ2-1, with 9 bases identical to TRBD2. Unmatched junction bases numbered 14, after V lost 10 bases and J lost 10 bases. Germline loops: CDR1 MNHEY, CDR2 SVGAGI. CDR3 length equals 14 residues.

The chain links TRBV6-6 to TRBJ1-1; a weak D match, TRBD1 (5 bases). V was pared by 2 bases and J by 4 bases, with 8 bases between. CDR1 MNHNY and CDR2 SVGAGI come from the germline V gene (reference sequence). The CDR3 extends over 13 amino acids. The CDR3 here is CASSYRGSTEAFF. The DNA for the CDR3 is TGTGCCAGCAGTTACAGGGGTTCCACTGAAGCTTTCTTT.

This clonotype was found a few times. The chain carries TRBV6-5 and TRBJ2-5; D is possibly TRBD1 or TRBD2 (7 bases each). The J call may be wrong; the DNA end is better matched by TRBJ2-7. The germline CDR1 and CDR2 sequences are MNHEY and SVGAGI. The CDR3 totals 16 residues. CDR3 protein: CASSYSGAGGAYEQYF. The CDR3 nucleotides are TGTGCCAGCAGTTACTCGGGTGCAGGGGGGGCCTACGAGCAGTACTTC.

The chain links TRBV7-9 to TRBJ1-1; 8 nucleotides line up with TRBD1. J gave up 0 bases and V 4 bases, and 4 bases lay outside the gene matches. CDR1 is SEHNR, CDR2 FQNEAQ, per germline (reference sequence). The CDR3 has 15 residues. The CDR3 nucleotides read TGTGCCAGCAGCTCCCGGACAGGGATGAACACTGAAGCTTTCTTT. Residues: CASSSRTGMNTEAFF. Full variable domain (outside the CDR3, taken from reference TRBV7-9 and TRBJ1-1): DTGVSQNPRHKITKRGQNVTFRCDPISEHNRLYWYRQTLGQGPEFLTYFQNEAQLEKSRLLSDRFSAERPKGSFSTLEIQRTEQGDSAMYLCASSSRTGMNTEAFFGQGTRLTVV.

This clonotype has a handful of counts. This chain links TRBV20-1 with TRBJ2-2; D remains ambiguous. CDR3 length: 14 amino acids. The ends were cut back, 6 bases at V and 0 bases at J, with 11 bases in the middle. The germline CDR1 and CDR2 sequences are DFQATT and SNEGSKA (reference sequence). CDR3 sequence reads: CSATGRTNTGELFF. CDR3 nucleotides: TGCAGTGCCACGGGCCGGACGAACACCGGGGAGCTGTTTTTT.

This chain links TRBV9 with TRBJ2-6; D not certain. This CDR3 spans 14 amino acids. The germline V gene encodes CDR1 SGDLS and CDR2 YYNGEE. Trimming took off 2 bases at V and 4 bases at J, with 7 bases between the two ends. The CDR3, as DNA: TGTGCCAGCAGCGTTGTGCAAGGGGCCAACGTCCTGACTTTC. It yields the protein CASSVVQGANVLTF.

The J gene is TRBJ2-5, the V gene TRBV3-1; TRBD1 matches 12 bases. The DNA end is a closer match to TRBJ2-7, so the J assignment may be wrong. This CDR3 is 13 amino acids long. From germline, CDR1 is LGHDT and CDR2 YNNKEL (reference sequence). The CDR3 is CATRDRGRLEQYF. CDR3 nucleotides: TGTGCCACACGGGACAGGGGGCGCCTCGAGCAGTACTTC.

V and J are TRBV12-3 or TRBV12-4 and TRBJ2-2; D not resolved. This CDR3 is 12 amino acids long. The ends were cut back, 7 bases at V and 2 bases at J, with 5 bases in the middle. CDR3 nucleotides: TGTGCCAGCAACCTTAACACCGGGGAGCTGTTTTTT. Translating gives CASNLNTGELFF.

In this sample, this clonotype turned up a few times. The chain combines TRBV6-2 or TRBV6-3 with TRBJ2-7, with a tentative D call TRBD1 (6 bases). CDR1 and CDR2 (germline): MNHEY, SVGEGT. V was shortened by 5 bases and J by 0 bases, with 14 bases between the two germline ends. The CDR3 consists of 15 residues. CDR3 DNA sequence: TGTGCCAGCAGTCCAGGGGCTCCAGGCTCCTACGAGCAGTACGTC. The encoded protein is CASSPGAPGSYEQYV.

The rearrangement joins TRBV20-1 to TRBJ1-2; D is ambiguous. The CDR3 runs to 14 residues. The ends were cut back, 1 base at V and 3 bases at J, with 12 bases in the middle. Looked up from germline, CDR1 is DFQATT and CDR2 is SNEGSKA (reference sequence). The CDR3 DNA is TGCAGTGCTAGAGGAGGTGAAGACTACTATGGCTACACCTTC. Amino acids: CSARGGEDYYGYTF.

The gene calls are TRBV11-3 and TRBJ2-3, with D maybe TRBD2 (5 bases). The CDR3 is 12 residues long. V was clipped by 3 bases and J by 10 bases, with 11 bases between them. From germline, CDR1 is SGHNT and CDR2 YENEEA. DNA of the CDR3: TGTGCCAGCAGCTTCGGGGTATTTTCGCAGTATTTT. It encodes CASSFGVFSQYF.

The sample holds a few counts of this clonotype. The chain carries TRBV6-5 and TRBJ2-7, with a weak D call TRBD1 (5 bases). Germline values: CDR1 MNHEY, CDR2 SVGAGI. Trimming removed 0 bases from V and 3 bases from J, with 12 bases in between. The CDR3 covers 15 residues. Written as DNA, the CDR3 is TGTGCCAGCAGTTACTCTGGGCAGGGTTTCTACGAGCAGTACTTC. It yields the protein CASSYSGQGFYEQYF.

The chain joins TRBV12-3 or TRBV12-4 to TRBJ1-2; D remains ambiguous. V lost 3 bases, J lost 7 bases, and 9 bases lay in between. CDR3 size: 12 residues. CDR3 loop: CASSFRRFGYTF. The CDR3 bases are TGTGCCAGCAGTTTTCGAAGGTTTGGCTACACCTTC.

The genes are TRBV10-2 and TRBJ1-2, with TRBD1 matching 10 bases. Germline V CDR1 and CDR2: WSHSY, SAAADI. V was pared by 7 bases and J by 3 bases, with 8 bases of the junction left unmatched. The CDR3 loop spans 15 amino acids. The CDR3 sequence is CASTARGTGDYGYTF. The CDR3 DNA sequence: TGCGCCAGCACCGCCAGAGGGACAGGGGACTATGGCTACACCTTC.